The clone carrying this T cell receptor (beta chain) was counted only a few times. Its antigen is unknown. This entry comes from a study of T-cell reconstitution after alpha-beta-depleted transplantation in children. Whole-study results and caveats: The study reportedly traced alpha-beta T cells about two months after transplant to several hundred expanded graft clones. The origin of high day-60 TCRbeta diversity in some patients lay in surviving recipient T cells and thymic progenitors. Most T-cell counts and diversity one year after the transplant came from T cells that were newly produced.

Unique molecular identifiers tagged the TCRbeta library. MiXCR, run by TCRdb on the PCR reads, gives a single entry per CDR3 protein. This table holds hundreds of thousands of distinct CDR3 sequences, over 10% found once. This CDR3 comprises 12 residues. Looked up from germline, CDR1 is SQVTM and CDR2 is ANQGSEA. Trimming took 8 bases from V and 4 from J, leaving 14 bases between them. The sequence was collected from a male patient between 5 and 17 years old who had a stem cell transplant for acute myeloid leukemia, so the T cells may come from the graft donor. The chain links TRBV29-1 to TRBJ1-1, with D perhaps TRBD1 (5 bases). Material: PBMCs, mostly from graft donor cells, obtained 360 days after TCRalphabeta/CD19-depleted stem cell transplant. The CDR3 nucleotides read TGCAGCTCCCGGGTCGGGGGCACTGAAGCTTTCTTT. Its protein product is CSSRVGGTEAFF.